Below are 23 T cell receptor beta chains sequenced from a single sample in a study of shared clonotypes between healthy human individuals. Clones were sequenced by immunoSEQ multiplex PCR, and TCRdb holds only the in-frame ones, with some missing. The table shows 180,000 or so clones, with roughly 93% occurring only once. The sample consisted of naive CD4+ T cells sorted from blood. Subset meaning: CD45RA+ positively selected. All receptors come from a woman in her twenties or thirties in good health.

The chain carries TRBV4-1 and TRBJ2-1, with no clear D. Germline CDR1 reads MGHRA; CDR2 reads YSYEKL. This CDR3 comprises 15 residues. V dropped 1 base and J dropped 0 bases, with 7 bases sitting between them. The CDR3 spells CASSQAVVSYNEQFF. CDR3 nucleotides: TGCGCCAGCAGCCAAGCCGTAGTCTCCTACAATGAGCAGTTCTTC.

The chain employs TRBV27 and TRBJ2-7; 7 bases are shared with TRBD2. The CDR3 sequence is 13 residues long. From germline, CDR1 is MNHEY and CDR2 SMNVEV (reference sequence). V was pared by 6 bases and J by 5 bases, with 7 bases of the junction left unmatched. This chain's CDR3 is CASSPGLFDEQYF. The DNA of the CDR3 is TGTGCCAGCAGCCCGGGACTATTTGACGAGCAGTACTTC.

The rearrangement joins TRBV29-1 to TRBJ2-2; 11 bases match TRBD2. The CDR3 runs 14 residues. The J segment lost 5 bases and the V segment lost 6 bases, leaving 5 bases of the junction unmatched. The germline gives CDR1 SQVTM, CDR2 ANQGSEA. The CDR3 DNA follows: TGCAGCGTCGTCTTAGCGGGAGGGACCGGGGAGCTGTTTTTT. It yields the protein CSVVLAGGTGELFF.

This sequence joins TRBV6-6 and TRBJ2-6; D is unclear. V shed 2 bases and J shed 0 bases, with 5 bases lying between them. The V gene's germline CDR1 is MNHNY and CDR2 SVGAGI (reference sequence). The CDR3 loop spans 15 amino acids. This CDR3 is CASSYAVSGANVLTF. In DNA form, the CDR3 reads TGTGCCAGCAGTTACGCGGTCTCTGGGGCCAACGTCCTGACTTTC.

J is TRBJ1-4 and V is TRBV19, with no clear D. Trimming took off 2 bases at V and 3 bases at J, with 7 bases between the two ends. The CDR3 length is 14 residues. Germline CDR1 reads LNHDA; CDR2 reads SQIVND (reference sequence). In nucleotides, the CDR3 is TGTGCCAGTAGTATACCAGACGCTAATGAAAAACTGTTTTTT. Its protein product is CASSIPDANEKLFF.

This chain uses TRBV28 with TRBJ1-1; D is ambiguous. The V and J ends lost 6 bases and 3 bases respectively, with 11 bases between them. The germline V gene has CDR1 MDHEN and CDR2 SYDVKM. The CDR3 spans 13 residues. The CDR3, as DNA: TGTGCCAGCAGCATGGGGTTTTACACTGAAGCTTTCTTT. This encodes CASSMGFYTEAFF.

This chain joins TRBV27 and TRBJ2-2; D is possibly TRBD2 (5 bases). Looked up from germline, CDR1 is MNHEY and CDR2 is SMNVEV (reference sequence). V lost 6 bases to trimming and J lost 3 bases, with 14 bases between them. CDR3 length: 15 amino acids. The CDR3 spells CASSRAGIDTGELFF. The CDR3 coding sequence is TGTGCCAGCAGCCGCGCCGGGATCGACACCGGGGAGCTGTTTTTT.

The CDR3 nucleotides read TGTGCCAGGAGCGGGGCCGAACTCTACGAGCAGTACTTC. Translation gives CARSGAELYEQYF. The V gene is TRBV21-1, the J gene TRBJ2-5; the table's D gene call, TRBD1, was not cross checked with the DNA. Judging by the DNA end, TRBJ2-7 fits better; the J call may be wrong. TRBV21-1 is classified as a pseudogene. This CDR3 comprises 13 residues.

This chain links TRBV4-1 with TRBJ2-3; tentatively, D is TRBD2 (5 bases). Trimming took 0 bases from V and 1 from J, leaving 17 bases between them. The CDR3 is made up of 18 amino acids. The V gene's germline CDR1 is MGHRA and CDR2 YSYEKL. CDR3 protein: CASSQERSGSRGTDTQYF. The CDR3 nucleotides are TGCGCCAGCAGCCAAGAAAGGTCTGGGAGTCGGGGCACAGATACGCAGTATTTT.

This chain links TRBV30 with TRBJ2-7; TRBD1 matches 7 bases. The V and J ends lost 7 bases and 4 bases, in that order; junction bases with no gene match: 10. CDR1 GTSNPN and CDR2 SVGIG come from the germline V gene (reference sequence). The CDR3 extends over 13 amino acids. The CDR3 loop reads CAFTGTDYYEQYF. CDR3 in DNA: TGTGCCTTCACCGGGACAGATTATTACGAGCAGTACTTC.

The chain recombines TRBV15 with TRBJ1-4; D is ambiguous. The CDR3 loop spans 14 amino acids. Germline CDR1 LNHNV, CDR2 YYDKDF (reference sequence). Deletions cut 2 bases from V and 8 bases from J, with 12 bases between. The CDR3 protein is CATSRTIFREKLFF. CDR3 nucleotide sequence: TGTGCCACCAGCAGAACGATCTTTAGGGAAAAACTGTTTTTT.

This chain joins TRBV10-3 and TRBJ1-3; 8 bases are a match to TRBD1. The CDR3 length is 15 residues. Germline V gene lookup returns CDR1 ENHRY and CDR2 SYGVKD. The ends lost 10 bases at V and 4 bases at J; junction bases unmatched: 12. CDR3 region: CATTPQGAAGNTIYF. The CDR3 nucleotides read TGTGCCACCACTCCCCAGGGGGCTGCCGGAAACACCATATATTTT.

The rearrangement uses TRBV11-3 and TRBJ2-7; D is uncertain. CDR3 length: 15 amino acids. V lost 1 base and J 1 base, leaving 11 bases between the germline ends. Germline V gene lookup returns CDR1 SGHNT and CDR2 YENEEA. CDR3 loop: CASSLVTSSSYEQYF. The CDR3 nucleotides are TGTGCCAGCAGCTTAGTTACATCCTCTTCCTACGAGCAGTACTTC.

The rearrangement joins TRBV6-5 to TRBJ1-3; maybe TRBD1 (5 bases). V shed 5 bases and J shed 3 bases, with 14 bases lying between them. The CDR3 runs to 15 residues. Germline CDR1 MNHEY, CDR2 SVGAGI. CDR3 DNA sequence: TGTGCCAGCAGTCTGGCCCGGGGCTTTGGAAACACCATATATTTT. It codes for CASSLARGFGNTIYF.

The chain carries TRBV28 and TRBJ1-2; a weak D match, TRBD1 (6 bases). Trimming removed 10 bases at V and 7 bases at J, with 13 bases between. Germline V lookup: CDR1 MDHEN, CDR2 SYDVKM. CDR3 length: 11 amino acids. CDR3 in DNA: TGTGCCACCTCCGGGGGGGCTGGCTACACCTTC. Encoded protein: CATSGGAGYTF.

The chain carries TRBV5-6 and TRBJ1-1, with D uncertain. The CDR3 is 13 residues long. Trimming took off 0 bases at V and 3 bases at J, with 6 bases between the two ends. CDR1 is SGHDT and CDR2 is YYEEEE in the germline V gene. For the CDR3, the DNA is TGTGCCAGCAGCTTGGATGGGGACACTGAAGCTTTCTTT. The encoded protein is CASSLDGDTEAFF.

V usage is TRBV5-1 and J usage is TRBJ2-2; D gene uncertain. This CDR3 spans 13 amino acids. V was clipped by 6 bases and J by 5 bases, with 11 bases between them. Per germline, CDR1 SGHRS and CDR2 YFSETQ. The CDR3 is CASNHDGTGELFF. CDR3 DNA sequence: TGCGCCAGCAATCACGACGGGACCGGGGAGCTGTTTTTT.

The rearrangement links TRBV19 to TRBJ1-3; D gene uncertain. Trimming cost V 3 bases and J 2 bases, with 11 bases left between them. The CDR3 length is 15 residues. Germline CDR1 LNHDA, CDR2 SQIVND (reference sequence). In nucleotides, the CDR3 is TGTGCCAGTAGTATGTACAGAAAGACTGGAAACACCATATATTTT. This gives the protein CASSMYRKTGNTIYF.

The chain has TRBV25-1 and TRBJ1-5; the match to TRBD1 covers 9 bases. J was trimmed by 4 bases and V by 6 bases; bases with no gene match: 7. The CDR3 has 15 amino acids. Germline V gene sequence: CDR1 MGHDK, CDR2 SYGVNS. CDR3 DNA sequence: TGTGCCAGCAGCGAGCCAGGGACAGGGAATCAGCCCCAGCATTTT. It specifies CASSEPGTGNQPQHF. Based on the CDR3 plus reference TRBV25-1 and TRBJ1-5, the full variable domain is EADIYQTPRYLVIGTGKKITLECSQTMGHDKMYWYQQDPGMELHLIHYSYGVNSTEKGDLSSESTVSRIRTEHFPLTLESARPSHTSQYLCASSEPGTGNQPQHFGDGTRLSIL.

This clone was observed a single time. CDR3 DNA sequence: TGCGCCAGCAGCTTGGACGCCCCCCCCTACGAGCAGTACTTC. Translating it yields CASSLDAPPYEQYF. The rearrangement uses TRBV5-1 and TRBJ2-7; D remains ambiguous. The CDR3 covers 14 residues. Germline CDR1 is SGHRS and CDR2 is YFSETQ. The V end was cut by 0 bases, the J end by 2 bases, with 9 bases between.

The rearrangement links TRBV19 to TRBJ1-4, with 7 bases lining up with TRBD1. V shed 7 bases and J 7 bases; nucleotides not matched to a gene: 9. The CDR3 has 14 amino acids. Germline CDR1 and CDR2: LNHDA and SQIVND (reference sequence). CDR3 amino acids: CASKETGMSEKLFF. In DNA, the CDR3 is TGTGCCAGTAAGGAGACAGGGATGAGTGAAAAACTGTTTTTT.

The gene calls are TRBV6-1 and TRBJ2-7, with 9 positions matching TRBD1. Germline CDR1 and CDR2: MNHNS and SASEGT. The V gene end was trimmed by 4 bases and the J gene end by 6 bases; junction bases not matched to a gene: 7. CDR3 size: 14 residues. The CDR3 DNA reads as TGTGCCAGCAGTGTGTACAGGGGGCAAGGCGAGCAGTACTTC. Protein: CASSVYRGQGEQYF.

The genes are TRBV6-5 and TRBJ2-3, with D perhaps matching TRBD1 (5 bases). Germline CDR1 and CDR2: MNHEY and SVGAGI. Trimming left V 0 bases short and J 6 bases short, with 7 bases between. The CDR3 has 13 amino acids. The CDR3 reads CASSYSKGDTQYF. DNA for the CDR3: TGTGCCAGCAGTTACTCGAAGGGGGATACGCAGTATTTT.